The clone carrying this TCR beta chain was recorded once. As yet, its antigen is unknown. The protocol was immunoSEQ multiplex PCR, while the TCRdb copy is restricted to in-frame clones and leaves out a portion. The table includes more than 75,000 clones, under 90% detected once. These data come from a study of T cell responses to AZD1222 COVID-19 vaccine. Whole-study results and caveats: Baseline seropositives among AZD1222 recipients totaled only five or six.

CDR3 length equals 13 residues. Germline values: CDR1 SQVTM, CDR2 ANQGSEA. The V and J ends lost 6 bases and 5 bases respectively, with 15 bases between them. This receptor was taken from an adult who received the AZD1222 COVID-19 vaccine. The V and J genes are TRBV29-1 and TRBJ2-3; D is perhaps TRBD1 or TRBD2 (5 bases each). Source: peripheral blood, taken 28 days after the second AZD1222 dose. This chain's CDR3 is CSVSGRSIDTQYF. The CDR3 coding sequence is TGCAGCGTCTCGGGGCGGAGTATAGATACGCAGTATTTT.